One sample yielded the 17 T cell receptor beta chains listed below, sequenced in a study of T cells after yellow fever vaccination. TCRdb re-analysed the 5' RACE reads in MiXCR, keeping a single row per CDR3 protein. Here the sample spans under 600,000 distinct CDR3 sequences, around a fifth being singletons. The starting material was PBMCs, obtained more than 20 days after the first yellow fever vaccination. These receptors were collected from a man in his late teens or twenties who received the YFV17D yellow fever vaccine.

This clonotype has more than one count but fewer than ten. The gene calls are TRBV27 and TRBJ1-2; 10 bases map to TRBD1. This CDR3 is built from 16 residues. V gave up 5 bases and J gave up 2 bases; unmatched junction bases: 8. CDR1 is MNHEY and CDR2 is SMNVEV in the germline V gene (reference sequence). The CDR3 is CASSRLRTGGNYGYTF. CDR3 in DNA: TGTGCCAGCAGTCGCCTCCGGACAGGGGGGAACTATGGCTACACCTTC.

The chain has TRBV20-1 and TRBJ1-4; no firm D call. V was clipped by 6 bases and J by 5 bases, with 7 bases between them. The V gene's germline CDR1 is DFQATT and CDR2 SNEGSKA (reference sequence). CDR3 length equals 11 residues. This CDR3 reads CSAGSNEKLFF. CDR3 sequence (DNA): TGCAGTGCCGGGTCGAATGAAAAACTGTTTTTT.

This clonotype was picked up a small number of times. V gene TRBV5-5 combines with J gene TRBJ1-1, with D hard to call. Germline CDR1 SGHKS, CDR2 YYEKEE (reference sequence). With 2 bases removed from V and 5 bases from J, the gap between germline ends came to 13 bases. The CDR3 contains 14 residues. For the CDR3, the DNA is TGTGCCAGCAGCTTTCGGGCACCGGGTACTGAAGCTTTCTTT. Its translation: CASSFRAPGTEAFF. Full variable domain (remainder filled in from reference TRBV5-5 and TRBJ1-1): DAGVTQSPTHLIKTRGQQVTLRCSPISGHKSVSWYQQVLGQGPQFIFQYYEKEERGRGNFPDRFSARQFPNYSSELNVNALLLGDSALYLCASSFRAPGTEAFFGQGTRLTVV.

The chain joins TRBV15 to TRBJ1-4; 9 bases align to TRBD1. Germline V gene lookup returns CDR1 LNHNV and CDR2 YYDKDF (reference sequence). The ends lost 5 bases at V and 1 base at J; junction bases unmatched: 5. This CDR3 spans 16 amino acids. For the CDR3, the DNA is TGTGCCACCAGCGCTACAGGGGGCAGAACTAATGAAAAACTGTTTTTT. This encodes CATSATGGRTNEKLFF.

The chain couples TRBV27 to TRBJ1-2; D is perhaps TRBD1 (5 bases). In germline, CDR1 is MNHEY, CDR2 SMNVEV (reference sequence). The V gene lost 2 bases and the J gene lost 4 bases, with 17 bases spanning the gap. This CDR3 region has 16 residues. CDR3 bases: TGTGCCAGCAGTTTAAAGGGCTGGGGACTCCCCTATGGCTACACCTTC. It encodes CASSLKGWGLPYGYTF.

This clonotype was seen a handful of times. This chain uses TRBV11-2 with TRBJ1-1; D gene ambiguous. Germline V gene lookup returns CDR1 SGHAT and CDR2 FQNNGV. This CDR3 spans 11 amino acids. With 4 bases removed from V and 10 bases from J, the gap between germline ends came to 10 bases. This CDR3 is CASSSGYSAFF. CDR3 sequence (DNA): TGTGCCAGCAGCTCGGGGTATTCAGCTTTCTTT. Looking up the rest from reference TRBV11-2 and TRBJ1-1 gives the full variable domain: EAGVAQSPRYKIIEKRQSVAFWCNPISGHATLYWYQQILGQGPKLLIQFQNNGVVDDSQLPKDRFSAERLKGVDSTLKIQPAKLEDSAVYLCASSSGYSAFFGQGTRLTVV.

This chain uses TRBV7-3 with TRBJ2-7, with no clear D. Germline values: CDR1 SGHTA, CDR2 FQGTGA. V was clipped by 2 bases and J by 0 bases, with 14 bases between them. The CDR3 has 16 residues. CDR3 amino acids: CASSLYGSPSSYEQYF. The CDR3 DNA reads as TGTGCCAGCAGCTTATACGGCAGTCCTAGCTCCTACGAGCAGTACTTC.

V usage is TRBV7-2 and J usage is TRBJ1-5; D is unresolved. The CDR3 runs to 15 residues. Germline V gene lookup returns CDR1 SGHTA and CDR2 FQGNSA. The V end was cut by 5 bases, the J end by 1 base, with 12 bases between. The CDR3 loop reads CASSQSLWSNQPQHF. For the CDR3, the DNA is TGTGCCAGCAGCCAATCGCTCTGGAGCAATCAGCCCCAGCATTTT.

A few counts support this clonotype. V gene TRBV25-1 combines with J gene TRBJ2-6, with D unclear. This CDR3 contains 15 residues. Looked up from germline, CDR1 is MGHDK and CDR2 is SYGVNS. V shed 3 bases and J shed 4 bases, with 10 bases lying between them. The DNA for the CDR3 is TGTGCCAGCAGTGAGTCCGGACCCGGGGCCAACGTCCTGACTTTC. It specifies CASSESGPGANVLTF.

This clonotype was detected only a few times. This chain connects TRBV4-1 to TRBJ1-3, with D perhaps TRBD1 (5 bases). Deletions cut 3 bases from V and 2 bases from J, with 17 bases between. This CDR3 has 17 amino acids. Germline V gene lookup returns CDR1 MGHRA and CDR2 YSYEKL. CDR3 region: CASSHHGGARTGNTIYF. CDR3 coding DNA: TGCGCCAGCAGCCACCACGGCGGGGCACGGACTGGAAACACCATATATTTT.

V gene TRBV28 combines with J gene TRBJ2-1, with D uncertain. Germline CDR1 reads MDHEN; CDR2 reads SYDVKM. The CDR3 has 14 amino acids. The V gene lost 6 bases and the J gene lost 5 bases, with 14 bases spanning the gap. The CDR3 coding sequence is TGTGCCAGCAGGAAAGACACGTTCGACAATGAGCAGTTCTTC. It codes for CASRKDTFDNEQFF.

The V gene is TRBV29-1, the J gene TRBJ1-2; 10 nucleotides line up with TRBD1. CDR1 and CDR2 from the germline V gene are SQVTM and ANQGSEA. With V trimmed by 5 bases and J by 8 bases, 17 bases remained unmatched. The CDR3 runs to 16 residues. CDR3 nucleotides: TGCAGCGTTCCCACGAACGTCGGGACAGGGGAGAGCGGCTACACCTTC. This encodes CSVPTNVGTGESGYTF.

The chain links TRBV7-9 to TRBJ2-2; maybe TRBD1 (5 bases). In germline, CDR1 is SEHNR, CDR2 FQNEAQ (reference sequence). This CDR3 region has 17 residues. V was cut by 5 bases and J by 1 base, with 17 bases left in between. The CDR3 sequence: CASSEEQDVWNTGELFF. CDR3 bases: TGTGCCAGCAGCGAGGAACAGGACGTTTGGAACACCGGGGAGCTGTTTTTT.

The genes are TRBV27 and TRBJ2-3; the match to TRBD2 covers 12 bases. The germline V gene has CDR1 MNHEY and CDR2 SMNVEV (reference sequence). V lost 4 bases to trimming and J lost 5 bases; unmatched junction nucleotides: 4. The CDR3 length is 15 residues. The chain's CDR3 is CASSSGLAGLDTQYF. The CDR3 DNA reads as TGTGCCAGCAGTTCCGGACTAGCGGGGCTAGATACGCAGTATTTT.

The chain has TRBV7-9 and TRBJ1-6; D gene ambiguous. In germline, CDR1 is SEHNR, CDR2 FQNEAQ (reference sequence). The CDR3 covers 14 residues. Trimming left V 5 bases short and J 9 bases short, with 14 bases between. The CDR3 spells CASSAWVGGSPLHF. The CDR3, as DNA: TGTGCCAGCAGCGCGTGGGTTGGAGGTTCACCCCTCCACTTT.

This clonotype was seen more than once but under ten times. V is TRBV5-5 and J is TRBJ1-6; no reliable D call. Trimming stripped 0 bases from V and 14 bases from J, with 15 bases between. The CDR3 consists of 14 residues. Germline CDR1 and CDR2: SGHKS and YYEKEE (reference sequence). DNA for the CDR3: TGTGCCAGCAGCTTGGCCGTCCAATTTGTCGCCCTCCACTTT. Residues: CASSLAVQFVALHF.

This clonotype was counted only a few times. The chain has TRBV9 and TRBJ2-1, with TRBD2 matching 7 bases. Trimming at V came to 5 bases and at J to 3 bases, leaving 8 bases not matched to a gene. Looked up from germline, CDR1 is SGDLS and CDR2 is YYNGEE. The CDR3 sequence is 15 residues long. CDR3 sequence reads: CASRPEGGGYNEQFF. CDR3 sequence (DNA): TGTGCCAGCAGGCCCGAAGGCGGGGGCTACAATGAGCAGTTCTTC.